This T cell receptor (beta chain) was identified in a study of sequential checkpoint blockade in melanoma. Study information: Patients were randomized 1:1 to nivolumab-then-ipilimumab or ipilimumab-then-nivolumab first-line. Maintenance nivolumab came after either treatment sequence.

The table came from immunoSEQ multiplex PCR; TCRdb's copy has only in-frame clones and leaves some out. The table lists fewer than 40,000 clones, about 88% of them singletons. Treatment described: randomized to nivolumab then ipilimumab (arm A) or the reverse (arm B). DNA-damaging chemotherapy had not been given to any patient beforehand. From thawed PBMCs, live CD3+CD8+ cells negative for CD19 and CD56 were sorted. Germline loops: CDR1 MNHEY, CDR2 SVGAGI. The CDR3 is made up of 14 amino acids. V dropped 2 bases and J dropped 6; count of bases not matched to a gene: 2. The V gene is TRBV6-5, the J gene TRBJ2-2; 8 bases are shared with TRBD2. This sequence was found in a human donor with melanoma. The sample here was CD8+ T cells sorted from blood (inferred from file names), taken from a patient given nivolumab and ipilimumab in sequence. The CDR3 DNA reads TGTGCCAGCAGTTACAGCGGGGGCGCCGGGGAGCTGTTTTTT. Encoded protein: CASSYSGGAGELFF.